This T cell receptor beta chain was captured by sequencing in a study of T cell repertoires in cytomegalovirus infection. Overall study: Both a matching HLA type and CMV infection were indicated by public TCR beta signatures.

TCRdb redid the calling of the reads with MiXCR, one entry per CDR3 protein. The sample yields around 280,000 distinct CDR3 sequences, 9.6% seen once. This clonotype was observed a handful of times. Its antigen is unknown. This CDR3 comprises 15 residues. V gave up 4 bases and J gave up 4 bases; unmatched junction bases: 8. The germline V gene encodes CDR1 SGHTA and CDR2 FQGNSA. Notes on the study in general: HLA-C-restricted, CMV-specific TCR beta clonotypes were dominant ex vivo.

The sequence was obtained from a human donor in good health (CMV status not recorded). Some clones in this sample may be carry-over from other donors' samples. The rearrangement links TRBV7-2 to TRBJ1-1; 8 bases are a match to TRBD1. Sample: PBMCs. In DNA, the CDR3 is TGTGCCAGCAGCTCTTCGGACAGGGCGAGCACTGAAGCTTTCTTT. It translates to CASSSSDRASTEAFF.